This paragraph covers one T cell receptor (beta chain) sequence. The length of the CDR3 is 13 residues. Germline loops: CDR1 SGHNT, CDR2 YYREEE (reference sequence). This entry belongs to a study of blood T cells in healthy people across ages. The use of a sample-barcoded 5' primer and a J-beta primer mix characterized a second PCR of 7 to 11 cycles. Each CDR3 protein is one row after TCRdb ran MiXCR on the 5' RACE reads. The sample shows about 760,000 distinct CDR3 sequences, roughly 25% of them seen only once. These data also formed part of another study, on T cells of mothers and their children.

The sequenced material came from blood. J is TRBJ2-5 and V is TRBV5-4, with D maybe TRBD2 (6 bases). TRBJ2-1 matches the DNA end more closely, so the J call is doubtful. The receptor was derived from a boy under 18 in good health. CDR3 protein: CASSHTSFDEQFF. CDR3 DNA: TGTGCCAGCAGCCATACTAGCTTCGATGAGCAGTTCTTC.